Following are 19 T cell receptor beta chains from one sample sequenced in a study of blood T cell repertoires in COVID-19. Profiled with immunoSEQ multiplex PCR; TCRdb holds only in-frame clones, not every one. The sample carries about 120,000 clones, about 87% recorded once. Sample: peripheral blood. The receptors stem from a woman between 50 and 59 years old with acute or convalescent COVID-19.

This chain uses TRBV7-2 with TRBJ1-4, with D possibly being TRBD1 (6 bases). Trimming shortened V by 6 bases and J by 4 bases, and 15 bases separated the two germline ends. The CDR3 has 15 residues. CDR1 SGHTA and CDR2 FQGNSA come from the germline V gene. CDR3 coding DNA: TGTGCCAGCAGACGGACAGCTGGATATAATGAAAAACTGTTTTTT. Amino acids: CASRRTAGYNEKLFF.

This rearrangement joins TRBV20-1 to TRBJ2-3; 8 nucleotides agree with TRBD2. Germline V lookup: CDR1 DFQATT, CDR2 SNEGSKA (reference sequence). The CDR3 loop spans 16 amino acids. Trimming at V came to 3 bases and at J to 0 bases, leaving 8 bases not matched to a gene. The CDR3 DNA sequence: TGCAGTGCTAGTAGCGGGGTAACTCTGAGCACAGATACGCAGTATTTT. Protein: CSASSGVTLSTDTQYF.

V gene TRBV29-1 combines with J gene TRBJ2-1, with 9 positions matching TRBD1. The V segment lost 3 bases and the J segment 9 bases; nucleotides outside the gene matches: 9. CDR1 is SQVTM and CDR2 is ANQGSEA in the germline V gene. This CDR3 spans 14 amino acids. CDR3 nucleotide sequence: TGCAGCGTTGATAGGGGACAGGGAGCGGGTGAGCAGTTCTTC. Amino acids: CSVDRGQGAGEQFF.

The chain joins TRBV6-5 to TRBJ1-2, with D possibly matching TRBD1 (5 bases). The V gene's germline CDR1 is MNHEY and CDR2 SVGAGI. V lost 0 bases and J lost 4, with 12 bases in between. The CDR3 is 15 residues long. CDR3 bases: TGTGCCAGCAGTTACTCGAATCAGGGCGCCTATGGCTACACCTTC. Amino acids: CASSYSNQGAYGYTF.

This clone has only a few counts. The rearrangement joins TRBV12-5 to TRBJ1-2; D possibly corresponds to TRBD1 (6 bases). The CDR3 spans 14 residues. Germline CDR1 and CDR2: LGHNT and FRNRAP. V lost 6 bases to trimming and J lost 3 bases, with 14 bases between them. In DNA form, the CDR3 reads TGTGCTAGTGGGGGCCAGGGGACGGACTATGGCTACACCTTC. It translates to CASGGQGTDYGYTF.

The gene calls are TRBV19 and TRBJ2-2; 9 positions match TRBD1. V trimming: 4 bases; J trimming: 4 bases; junction bases outside the gene matches: 7. The CDR3 extends over 16 amino acids. The V gene's germline CDR1 is LNHDA and CDR2 SQIVND (reference sequence). In nucleotides, the CDR3 is TGTGCCAGTAGTAAATCCGGGACAGGGATCACCGGGGAGCTGTTTTTT. It specifies CASSKSGTGITGELFF.

The chain uses TRBV19 and TRBJ1-3; D call uncertain. Trimming left V 4 bases short and J 0 bases short, with 7 bases between. The CDR3 covers 14 residues. CDR1 is LNHDA and CDR2 is SQIVND in the germline V gene (reference sequence). CDR3 residues: CASSSGDSGNTIYF. The CDR3 nucleotides read TGTGCCAGTAGTAGCGGGGACTCTGGAAACACCATATATTTT.

The V gene is TRBV7-2, the J gene TRBJ2-7; weak D call: TRBD2 (6 bases). The CDR3 consists of 14 residues. V gave up 3 bases and J gave up 3 bases, with 12 bases separating them. Germline V lookup: CDR1 SGHTA, CDR2 FQGNSA. CDR3 residues: CASSLGGGFYEQYF. Here the CDR3 DNA reads TGTGCCAGCAGCTTGGGGGGTGGGTTCTACGAGCAGTACTTC.

V and J are TRBV15 and TRBJ1-6; D gene uncertain. This CDR3 has 15 amino acids. Germline CDR1 reads LNHNV; CDR2 reads YYDKDF (reference sequence). V lost 1 base and J 9 bases, leaving 13 bases between the germline ends. The CDR3 reads CATSRGALGSSPLHF. CDR3 bases: TGTGCCACCAGCAGAGGGGCACTTGGGAGTTCACCCCTCCACTTT.

The genes are TRBV3-1 (or the pseudogene TRBV3-2) and TRBJ2-5; a possible D gene is TRBD2 (6 bases). The CDR3 has 15 amino acids. V gave up 4 bases and J gave up 2 bases, with 14 bases separating them. Germline assignment: CDR1 LGHDT and CDR2 YNNKEL (reference sequence). CDR3 protein: CASSPGVGRQETQYF. CDR3 nucleotide sequence: TGTGCCAGCAGCCCGGGGGTAGGAAGGCAAGAGACCCAGTACTTC.

This chain uses TRBV5-1 with TRBJ2-4; 10 bases are shared with TRBD1. The CDR3 consists of 13 residues. Trimming cost V 2 bases and J 9 bases; bases outside gene matches: 2. CDR1 and CDR2 (germline): SGHRS, YFSETQ. The CDR3 spells CASSFGQGGIQYF. CDR3 bases: TGCGCCAGCAGCTTCGGACAGGGGGGCATTCAGTACTTC. Supplemented by reference TRBV5-1 and TRBJ2-4, the full variable domain reads KAGVTQTPRYLIKTRGQQVTLSCSPISGHRSVSWYQQTPGQGLQFLFEYFSETQRNKGNFPGRFSGRQFSNSRSEMNVSTLELGDSALYLCASSFGQGGIQYFGAGTRLSVL.

The chain joins TRBV12-5 to TRBJ2-1, with 11 bases fitting TRBD2. The CDR3 covers 17 residues. Per germline, CDR1 LGHNT and CDR2 FRNRAP. V was clipped by 3 bases and J by 0 bases; unmatched bases: 4. Written as DNA, the CDR3 is TGTGCTAGTGGTTTATCTAGCGGGAGGAGCTCCTACAATGAGCAGTTCTTC. It specifies CASGLSSGRSSYNEQFF. The variable domain in full, completed from reference TRBV12-5 and TRBJ2-1, reads DARVTQTPRHKVTEMGQEVTMRCQPILGHNTVFWYRQTMMQGLELLAYFRNRAPLDDSGMPKDRFSAEMPDATLATLKIQPSEPRDSAVYFCASGLSSGRSSYNEQFFGPGTRLTVL.

A few counts support this clone. V gene TRBV11-2 combines with J gene TRBJ2-2; possibly TRBD1 for D (7 bases). Looked up from germline, CDR1 is SGHAT and CDR2 is FQNNGV. With 2 bases removed from V and 7 bases from J, the gap between germline ends came to 14 bases. The CDR3 has 15 residues. The DNA of the CDR3 is TGTGCCAGCAGCTTACGCAGGGGGGCTAGCGGGGAGCTGTTTTTT. Its translation is CASSLRRGASGELFF. Using reference TRBV11-2 and TRBJ2-2 for the parts outside the CDR3, the full variable domain is EAGVAQSPRYKIIEKRQSVAFWCNPISGHATLYWYQQILGQGPKLLIQFQNNGVVDDSQLPKDRFSAERLKGVDSTLKIQPAKLEDSAVYLCASSLRRGASGELFFGEGSRLTVL.

This sequence joins TRBV10-2 and TRBJ1-6; 7 nucleotides align to TRBD1. The junction had 7 bases not matched to a gene; V was cut back by 3 bases and J by 8 bases. The CDR3 is 15 amino acids. CDR1 and CDR2 (germline): WSHSY, SAAADI. CDR3 nucleotides: TGCGCCAGCAGTGAATCTGTTACAGGGGATTCACCCCTCCACTTT. Translation gives CASSESVTGDSPLHF.

The CDR3 sequence is CASSSRSGGGAYNEQFF. DNA for the CDR3: TGTGCCAGCAGCTCACGTTCTGGCGGGGGGGCCTACAATGAGCAGTTCTTC. The chain is built from TRBV7-9 and TRBJ2-1, with 9 bases identical to TRBD2. Germline CDR1 SEHNR, CDR2 FQNEAQ (reference sequence). This CDR3 is built from 17 residues. V lost 4 bases, J lost 2 bases, and 9 bases stayed unmatched.

This clone was seen a few times. This chain uses TRBV6-2 or TRBV6-3 with TRBJ2-1; no firm D call. CDR3 length: 12 residues. Germline V lookup: CDR1 MNHEY, CDR2 SVGEGT. Trimming took 2 bases from V and 8 from J, leaving 7 bases between them. The CDR3 is CASSYPRDEQFF. The CDR3 region has the DNA TGTGCCAGCAGTTACCCCCGGGATGAGCAGTTCTTC.

The V and J genes are TRBV5-5 and TRBJ2-1, with 11 bases matching TRBD2. Germline loops: CDR1 SGHKS, CDR2 YYEKEE (reference sequence). The CDR3 length is 19 residues. J was trimmed by 0 bases and V by 1 base; bases with no gene match: 9. The CDR3 coding sequence is TGTGCCAGCAGCTTGAATAGCGGGAGGGCCCTGAGCTCCTACAATGAGCAGTTCTTC. This gives the protein CASSLNSGRALSSYNEQFF.

This chain joins TRBV18 and TRBJ2-1; TRBD1 is a possible D gene (5 bases). Germline CDR1 and CDR2: KGHSH and LQKENI. This CDR3 spans 16 amino acids. The V and J ends lost 0 bases and 4 bases respectively, with 13 bases between them. The chain's CDR3 is CASSPPRQGIYNEQFF. CDR3 DNA sequence: TGTGCCAGCTCACCACCGAGGCAGGGTATATACAATGAGCAGTTCTTC.

The V call is TRBV6-2 or TRBV6-3, the J call TRBJ1-4, with D unclear. This CDR3 spans 15 amino acids. Trimming removed 5 bases from V and 0 bases from J, with 10 bases in between. Germline CDR1 MNHEY, CDR2 SVGEGT. CDR3 sequence reads: CASSLLSATNEKLFF. The DNA of the CDR3 is TGTGCCAGCAGTCTTTTGAGTGCAACTAATGAAAAACTGTTTTTT.